A single sample is the source of the 9 T cell receptor beta chains below, sequenced in a study of beta chain features in type 1 diabetes. Sequenced material consisted of expressed TCRB transcripts (all of the isolated RNA was reverse transcribed). Sequencing used immunoSEQ multiplex PCR; TCRdb keeps in-frame clones, though not all of them. In the table there are 250,000 to 300,000 clones, 24% of which are singletons. Study conclusions and caveats: All four CD4+ subsets from Type 1 diabetes patients carried moderately but significantly shorter TCRB CDR3s.

Their antigens remain unidentified. The material sequenced was naive CD4+ T cells from blood. These receptors came from a woman in her 30s with type 1 diabetes.

The V and J genes are TRBV18 and TRBJ2-1; TRBD1 is a possible D gene (6 bases). V gave up 5 bases and J gave up 10 bases, with 21 bases separating them. The CDR3 sequence is 15 residues long. Germline V gene data show CDR1 as KGHSH and CDR2 as LQKENI. Here the CDR3 reads CASSFTGNSQGEQFF. The DNA for the CDR3 is TGTGCCAGCTCATTTACAGGGAATTCACAGGGCGAGCAGTTCTTC.

The chain is built from TRBV28 and TRBJ1-5; TRBD1 might be the D (6 bases). V lost 6 bases to trimming and J lost 1 base, with 13 bases between them. The CDR3 has 15 residues. The germline gives CDR1 MDHEN, CDR2 SYDVKM. In DNA, the CDR3 is TGTGCCAGCAGGGGGGAAACAGGGAGCAATCAGCCCCAGCATTTT. It is translated as CASRGETGSNQPQHF.

The rearrangement links TRBV6-5 to TRBJ1-2; D may be TRBD1 (5 bases). The germline CDR1 and CDR2 sequences are MNHEY and SVGAGI. The CDR3 spans 13 residues. The germline V and J ends were trimmed by 4 bases and 5 bases, with 11 bases remaining between them. CDR3 amino acids: CASSFSGTYGYTF. The CDR3 coding sequence is TGTGCCAGCAGTTTTTCCGGGACTTATGGCTACACCTTC.

This chain uses TRBV30 with TRBJ1-5; a possible D gene is TRBD1 (5 bases). Germline V lookup: CDR1 GTSNPN, CDR2 SVGIG (reference sequence). CDR3 length: 14 amino acids. Trimming pared 0 bases from V and 7 bases from J, leaving 13 bases between. CDR3 in DNA: TGTGCCTGGAGTGTAGACACTGCAGGGCAGCCCCAGCATTTT. Its protein is CAWSVDTAGQPQHF.

The chain uses TRBV7-2 and TRBJ2-7; 12 bases map to TRBD2. There are 18 residues in the CDR3. The junction had 11 bases not matched to a gene; V was cut back by 1 base and J by 4 bases. The germline V gene has CDR1 SGHTA and CDR2 FQGNSA. CDR3 sequence: CASSLGSLLAGGEYEQYF. In nucleotides, the CDR3 is TGTGCCAGCAGCTTAGGATCCCTACTAGCGGGAGGAGAATACGAGCAGTACTTC.

This clone has a handful of counts. The rearrangement links TRBV29-1 to TRBJ2-1; D unresolved. The length of the CDR3 is 11 residues. The germline V gene has CDR1 SQVTM and CDR2 ANQGSEA. V lost 8 bases to trimming and J lost 4 bases, with 9 bases between them. The CDR3 DNA is TGCAGCCCCTATGTTTACAATGAGCAGTTCTTC. Its translation is CSPYVYNEQFF.

The chain couples TRBV7-2 to TRBJ1-2, with unresolved D. The V gene's germline CDR1 is SGHTA and CDR2 FQGNSA. The CDR3 length is 15 residues. V was cut by 3 bases and J by 0 bases, with 11 bases left in between. The CDR3 spells CASSFSWAANYGYTF. The CDR3 DNA reads as TGTGCCAGCAGCTTTTCATGGGCAGCTAACTATGGCTACACCTTC.

This clone showed up just a few times. The chain recombines TRBV6-6 with TRBJ1-4, with D unclear. Germline V gives CDR1 MNHNY, CDR2 SVGAGI (reference sequence). The CDR3 runs to 15 residues. V lost 4 bases and J 3 bases, leaving 12 bases between the germline ends. The CDR3 sequence is CASSLEGVANEKLFF. CDR3 DNA sequence: TGTGCCAGCAGTTTAGAGGGTGTTGCTAATGAAAAACTGTTTTTT.

The gene calls are TRBV7-3 and TRBJ1-1; no clear D. The V gene's germline CDR1 is SGHTA and CDR2 FQGTGA. V lost 0 bases to trimming and J lost 3 bases, with 8 bases between them. CDR3 length equals 14 residues. As DNA, the CDR3 is TGTGCCAGCAGCTTAACCCGGGAGGACACTGAAGCTTTCTTT. Its translation is CASSLTREDTEAFF.